Below, 5 T cell receptor beta chains from the same sample are listed, as sequenced in a study of T cells in Graves' hyperthyroidism and ophthalmopathy. RNA transcripts were the template for amplifying TCR beta CDR3 regions. HTBI primers drove first-round RT-PCR of the TCR CDR3. TCRdb ran MiXCR on the multiplex PCR reads and lists one entry per CDR3 protein. The sample carries some 460,000 distinct CDR3 sequences, 15% to 18% recorded once. Sequenced material: blood. The receptors stem from a woman aged 18-29 years with Graves' hyperthyroidism.

This clonotype was seen many times. The rearrangement links TRBV6-1 to TRBJ2-7, with 7 bases aligning to TRBD2. V lost 5 bases, J lost 6 bases, and 16 bases stayed unmatched. The CDR3 is 16 residues long. Germline V gene data show CDR1 as MNHNS and CDR2 as SASEGT. The DNA of the CDR3 is TGTGCCAGCAGTTACGCGGGAGAGGCCCCCCCCCGCGAGCAGTACTTC. It codes for CASSYAGEAPPREQYF.

This clonotype was seen many times. V and J are TRBV7-2 and TRBJ2-7, with TRBD2 matching 8 bases. Looked up from germline, CDR1 is SGHTA and CDR2 is FQGNSA. The CDR3 contains 14 residues. The junction had 2 bases not matched to a gene; V was cut back by 2 bases and J by 2 bases. The CDR3 is CASSLWTSTYEQYF. CDR3 nucleotide sequence: TGTGCCAGCAGCTTATGGACTAGCACCTACGAGCAGTACTTC.

The table lists this clonotype with many counts. The chain combines TRBV7-8 with TRBJ2-1, with 14 nucleotides matching TRBD2. In germline, CDR1 is SGHVS, CDR2 FQNEAQ. The CDR3 consists of 17 residues. V shed 4 bases and J 5 bases; nucleotides not matched to a gene: 7. CDR3 bases: TGTGCCAGCAGCTACCGAGGGGGACTAGCGGGGGACAATGAGCAGTTCTTC. Encoded protein: CASSYRGGLAGDNEQFF. Supplemented by reference TRBV7-8 and TRBJ2-1, the full variable domain reads GAGVSQSPRYKVAKRGQDVALRCDPISGHVSLFWYQQALGQGPEFLTYFQNEAQLDKSGLPSDRFFAERPEGSVSTLKIQRTQQEDSAVYLCASSYRGGLAGDNEQFFGPGTRLTVL.

This clonotype was detected ten times or more. The chain has TRBV7-3 and TRBJ2-1; 9 bases line up with TRBD2. V dropped 5 bases and J dropped 8; count of bases not matched to a gene: 10. Germline-derived CDR1 and CDR2 are SGHTA and FQGTGA. This CDR3 comprises 15 residues. CDR3 sequence reads: CASSPRPGLADEQFF. CDR3 bases: TGTGCCAGCAGCCCCAGACCGGGACTAGCCGATGAGCAGTTCTTC.

This clonotype appeared many times. CDR3 sequence (DNA): TGTGCCAGTAGTATAGGGCCAGCGGGCGTATACGAGCAGTACTTC. It translates to CASSIGPAGVYEQYF. The chain joins TRBV19 to TRBJ2-7; perhaps TRBD2 as D (6 bases). The V gene's germline CDR1 is LNHDA and CDR2 SQIVND (reference sequence). V was cut by 1 base and J by 4 bases, with 14 bases left in between. CDR3 length: 15 amino acids.